The 8 T cell receptor beta chains in this list originate from one sample, sequenced in a study of T-cell reconstitution after alpha-beta-depleted transplantation in children. The TCRbeta library was prepared with unique molecular identifiers. MiXCR was run by TCRdb on the PCR reads, yielding one entry per CDR3 protein. Of fewer than 90,000 distinct CDR3 sequences in the sample, 7% to 8% were seen once. The sequences come from PBMCs from the stem cell graft donor, collected from the stem cell graft. These receptor sequences come from a human donor who donated a stem cell graft to a child with acute lymphoblastic leukemia.

This clonotype appeared many times. V and J are TRBV7-6 and TRBJ1-6; TRBD1 might be the D (5 bases). This CDR3 has 16 residues. Germline V gives CDR1 SGHVS, CDR2 FNYEAQ. Trimming removed 0 bases at V and 6 bases at J, with 12 bases between. The CDR3 loop is CASSLAGPGTNSPLHF. DNA of the CDR3: TGTGCCAGCAGCTTAGCCGGCCCTGGGACTAATTCACCCCTCCACTTT. The full variable domain, in which reference TRBV7-6 and TRBJ1-6 provide the parts outside the CDR3, is GAGVSQSPRYKVTKRGQDVALRCDPISGHVSLYWYRQALGQGPEFLTYFNYEAQQDKSGLPNDRFSAERPEGSISTLTIQRTEQRDSAMYRCASSLAGPGTNSPLHFGNGTRLTVT.

This clonotype showed up many times. The rearrangement joins TRBV7-3 to TRBJ2-5; 7 bases line up with TRBD2. This CDR3 is 14 amino acids long. Trimming at V came to 1 base and at J to 3 bases, leaving 2 bases not matched to a gene. Germline V gives CDR1 SGHTA, CDR2 FQGTGA. In DNA form, the CDR3 reads TGTGCCAGCAGCTTAAACGGGGGGAAAGAGACCCAGTACTTC. Translation: CASSLNGGKETQYF.

The genes are TRBV7-9 and TRBJ1-6; possible D gene TRBD1, 5 bases. Germline V gene data show CDR1 as SEHNR and CDR2 as FQNEAQ (reference sequence). This CDR3 contains 15 residues. Trimming stripped 1 base from V and 10 bases from J, with 14 bases between. The CDR3 is CASSLGPGFGSPLHF. CDR3 DNA: TGTGCCAGCAGCTTAGGACCAGGGTTTGGATCACCCCTCCACTTT.

This clonotype has a count of ten or more. This sequence joins TRBV25-1 and TRBJ1-1; D is possibly TRBD1 (5 bases). The CDR3 runs to 16 residues. Germline V gene data show CDR1 as MGHDK and CDR2 as SYGVNS. V was shortened by 6 bases and J by 0 bases, with 17 bases between the two germline ends. The CDR3 is CASRGAGRTMNTEAFF. DNA of the CDR3: TGTGCCAGCAGGGGAGCAGGGAGAACCATGAACACTGAAGCTTTCTTT. Full variable domain (rest looked up from reference TRBV25-1 and TRBJ1-1): EADIYQTPRYLVIGTGKKITLECSQTMGHDKMYWYQQDPGMELHLIHYSYGVNSTEKGDLSSESTVSRIRTEHFPLTLESARPSHTSQYLCASRGAGRTMNTEAFFGQGTRLTVV.

This clonotype was recorded at least ten times. The chain links TRBV11-2 to TRBJ1-4, with unresolved D. With 5 bases removed from V and 3 bases from J, the gap between germline ends came to 7 bases. Germline CDR1 is SGHAT and CDR2 is FQNNGV. The CDR3 runs 13 residues. CDR3 region: CASSKGSNEKLFF. CDR3 nucleotides: TGTGCCAGCAGCAAAGGATCTAATGAAAAACTGTTTTTT.

The sample holds many counts of this clonotype. V and J are TRBV12-3 or TRBV12-4 and TRBJ1-5; no definite D call. V was trimmed by 10 bases and J by 6 bases, leaving 16 bases between them. CDR3 size: 13 residues. CDR3 in DNA: TGTGCCATGAGTTTAGCGGAGGGTCAGCCCCAGCATTTT. The encoded protein is CAMSLAEGQPQHF.

There are many counts of this clonotype. The chain couples TRBV12-3 or TRBV12-4 to TRBJ1-2; 8 bases fit TRBD1. Losses at the gene ends were 7 bases for V and 6 bases for J; bases not matched to a gene: 16. The CDR3 contains 16 residues. CDR3 nucleotide sequence: TGTGCCAGCACCCGTTGGGCGGACAGGGCCAAGAATGGCTACACCTTC. This translates into CASTRWADRAKNGYTF.

This rearrangement joins TRBV9 to TRBJ2-1; 9 nucleotides agree with TRBD2. Trimming cost V 0 bases and J 7 bases; bases outside gene matches: 5. This CDR3 is built from 15 residues. CDR1 SGDLS and CDR2 YYNGEE come from the germline V gene. DNA of the CDR3: TGTGCCAGCAGCGTAGGCTCTAGCGGGGCAAATGAGCAGTTCTTC. It specifies CASSVGSSGANEQFF.